This T cell receptor beta chain was recovered during a study of blood T cell repertoires in COVID-19 (dated by TCRdb to the early 2020s). In the study overall: Samples covering the acute and convalescent phases of COVID-19 were provided by collaborators in the United States, Italy and Spain. HLA class I and class II types, where available, came from metadata supplied by the sample provider rather than from assay-based typing. The material from the prospective study consisted of cDNA or gDNA derived from T cells, B-cell-depleted T cells, or PBMCs. The repertoires were made available in a free public database intended to serve as a resource for research on the immune response to SARS-CoV-2. The dataset comprised deeply sampled blood TCRbeta repertoires from subjects exposed to, actively infected with, or recovered from COVID-19. The samples were drawn from two sources: the first 160 participants of the ongoing ImmuneRACE study, and over 950 subjects contributed by 6 global collaborators. Sample metadata almost always included a de-identified subject ID, COVID-19 status, age in years and sex.

The germline V gene specifies MGHRA as CDR1 and YSYEKL as CDR2. Compared with germline, V lacks 4 bases and J lacks 3 bases; bases without a gene match: 1. The CDR3 spans 13 residues, from the cysteine through the phenylalanine. The CDR3 DNA has 39 bases and is translated from base 1. TCRbeta CDR3 regions were amplified from genomic DNA by means of the immunoSEQ Assay, a bias-controlled multiplex PCR. The study's processing was this. The number of nucleated cells in each sample was estimated from the amplification of reference gene primers within the assay. Sequence reads were collapsed and filtered to measure the absolute abundance of every unique TCRbeta CDR3 rearrangement. For each sample, productive Simpson clonality was calculated by taking the square root of Simpson's diversity index across productive rearrangements. TCRdb carries this immuneACCESS record with in-frame sequences only. Its versions omit some clonotypes, under half of them owing to an unresolved V gene in the studies checked, with the rest unexplained. V and J calls and clone size are as listed in that table; D and trimming were resolved from the DNA. The sample records roughly 30,000 clones, roughly 80% of which are singletons. Clones ranked in the top ten supply about 10% of the sample.

Collaborating institutions collected whole blood in K2EDTA tubes following their own protocols. For TCRbeta analysis, collaborators shipped samples as frozen whole blood, isolated PBMCs, or DNA extracted from either of those sample types. Comments on this clone: It has no known antigen specificity. Base quality data are lacking; no much larger clone is found one base away.

Here is what the overall study found, with its caveats: How much clinical and demographic metadata was included differed by source and by participant, and the metadata was provided uncurated.

Recombination connected TRBV4-1 to TRBJ2-5, with TRBD2 identical over 8 junction bases. The clonotype was recovered from a man aged 80 or over with active COVID-19. The sequenced material came from peripheral blood. At the DNA level, the sequence is TGCGCCAGCAGCCGTAGCGGGGAAGAGACCCAGTACTTC. This codes for CASSRSGEETQYF.